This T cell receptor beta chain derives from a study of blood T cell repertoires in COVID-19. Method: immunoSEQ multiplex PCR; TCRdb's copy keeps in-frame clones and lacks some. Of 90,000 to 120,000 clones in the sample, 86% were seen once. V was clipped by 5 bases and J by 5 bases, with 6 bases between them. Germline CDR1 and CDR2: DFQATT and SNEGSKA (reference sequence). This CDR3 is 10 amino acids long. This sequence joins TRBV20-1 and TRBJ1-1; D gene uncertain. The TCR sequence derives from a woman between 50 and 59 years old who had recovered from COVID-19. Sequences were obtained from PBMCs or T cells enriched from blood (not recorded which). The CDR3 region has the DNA TGCAGTGCTGGGCGAACTGAAGCTTTCTTT. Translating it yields CSAGRTEAFF.